The 12 T cell receptor beta chains below come from one sample, sequenced in a study of blood T cell repertoires in COVID-19. The table came from immunoSEQ multiplex PCR; TCRdb's copy has only in-frame clones and leaves some out. The sample contains about 180,000 clones, roughly three quarters of which appear only once. The sequenced material came from peripheral blood. All receptors derive from a woman of 80 years or more with COVID-19, enrolled during active disease.

Here the CDR3 DNA reads TGTGCCAGCAAGCGGGGGGGCCAAGAGACCCAGTACTTC. This codes for CASKRGGQETQYF. The chain recombines TRBV12-3 or TRBV12-4 with TRBJ2-5; TRBD2 aligns across 10 bases. The V segment lost 7 bases and the J segment 1 base; nucleotides outside the gene matches: 0. The CDR3 is 13 amino acids.

This clone occurred once. The CDR3 here is CASSDRGLYFQETQYF. The CDR3 coding sequence is TGTGCCAGCAGTGACAGGGGCCTCTACTTCCAAGAGACCCAGTACTTC. The genes are TRBV27 and TRBJ2-5; 8 bases are a match to TRBD1. V was clipped by 5 bases and J by 1 base; unmatched bases: 9. Germline values: CDR1 MNHEY, CDR2 SMNVEV (reference sequence). The CDR3 sequence is 16 residues long.

The chain uses TRBV4-1 and TRBJ2-1, with D perhaps TRBD2 (5 bases). V was pared by 5 bases and J by 4 bases, with 9 bases between. CDR3 size: 13 residues. Germline CDR1 is MGHRA and CDR2 is YSYEKL. Written as DNA, the CDR3 is TGCGCCAGCAGCATCACTAGATACAATGAGCAGTTCTTC. Translation: CASSITRYNEQFF.

This clone has only one observation. Just one base apart from a much larger clone, this may be a read error. This rearrangement joins TRBV12-3 or TRBV12-4 to TRBJ2-5; D gene uncertain. The CDR3 has 11 amino acids. V was pared by 2 bases and J by 5 bases, with 3 bases between. The CDR3 region is CASSLQETQYF. The CDR3 DNA follows: TGTGCCAGCAGTTTACAGGAGACCCAGTACTTC.

This clone was seen a handful of times. The chain uses TRBV19 and TRBJ1-1; 9 bases are shared with TRBD1. Losses at the gene ends were 4 bases for V and 5 bases for J; bases not matched to a gene: 5. The CDR3 runs 14 residues. Germline V CDR1 and CDR2: LNHDA, SQIVND (reference sequence). The CDR3 coding sequence is TGTGCCAGTAGTAAACAGGGGGCTCTAACTGAAGCTTTCTTT. This gives the protein CASSKQGALTEAFF.

CDR3 coding DNA: TGTGCCAGCAGCGTAGTCTCCGTCGGCTCTGGAAACACCATATATTTT. This encodes CASSVVSVGSGNTIYF. The chain combines TRBV9 with TRBJ1-3; no reliable D call. Germline V CDR1 and CDR2: SGDLS, YYNGEE. This CDR3 is built from 16 residues. V was shortened by 0 bases and J by 0 bases, with 10 bases between the two germline ends.

This clone came up once. The J gene is TRBJ1-6, the V gene TRBV6-5; unclear D gene. CDR1 is MNHEY and CDR2 is SVGAGI in the germline V gene. The CDR3 is 14 amino acids. V shed 6 bases and J shed 8 bases, with 14 bases lying between them. The CDR3: CASSPLGSDSPLHF. The CDR3 nucleotides read TGTGCCAGCAGCCCACTAGGGTCAGATTCACCCCTCCACTTT.

With respect to this clone: At one end the junction does not follow the germline gene, possibly because of a read error. The chain carries TRBV7-8 and TRBJ2-1; 11 nucleotides align to TRBD2. This CDR3 comprises 15 residues. Germline CDR1 SGHVS, CDR2 FQNEAQ. CDR3 residues: CASSLAGGTYNEQFF. CDR3 sequence (DNA): TGTGCCAGCAGTTTAGCGGGAGGGACCTACAATGAGCAGTTCTTC.

The V and J genes are TRBV7-9 and TRBJ2-7; 8 bases map to TRBD1. Germline CDR1 SEHNR, CDR2 FQNEAQ (reference sequence). The CDR3 consists of 15 residues. J lost 2 bases, V lost 5 bases, and 8 bases had no gene match. The CDR3, as DNA: TGTGCCAGCAGCACTGGGACAGGTCGCGCCTACGAGCAGTACTTC. Encoded protein: CASSTGTGRAYEQYF.

The chain uses TRBV30 and TRBJ1-3; D gene uncertain. Trimming cost V 1 base and J 4 bases, with 8 bases left between them. The germline V gene encodes CDR1 GTSNPN and CDR2 SVGIG (reference sequence). This CDR3 comprises 13 residues. CDR3: CAWSARLGNTIYF. The DNA for the CDR3 is TGTGCCTGGAGTGCCCGACTGGGAAACACCATATATTTT. The variable domain in full, with the rest retrieved from reference TRBV30 and TRBJ1-3, is SQTIHQWPATLVQPVGSPLSLECTVEGTSNPNLYWYRQAAGRGLQLLFYSVGIGQISSEVPQNLSASRPQDRQFILSSKKLLLSDSGFYLCAWSARLGNTIYFGEGSWLTVV.

The chain recombines TRBV28 with TRBJ1-2; D is undetermined. There are 13 residues in the CDR3. Looked up from germline, CDR1 is MDHEN and CDR2 is SYDVKM. V lost 10 bases, J lost 6 bases, and 18 bases lay in between. CDR3 bases: TGTGCCACCAGCCGGGGAGGGCTCAATGGCTACACCTTC. Its protein product is CATSRGGLNGYTF.

The chain employs TRBV7-8 and TRBJ1-2; 10 nucleotides align to TRBD1. The length of the CDR3 is 16 residues. Trimming cost V 1 base and J 4 bases; bases outside gene matches: 6. Germline lookup yields CDR1 SGHVS and CDR2 FQNEAQ. The CDR3 coding sequence is TGTGCCAGCAGCTTAGAGCCCGGGACAGGGGCCTATGGCTACACCTTC. Translation gives CASSLEPGTGAYGYTF.